These 23 T cell receptor beta chains came from one sample sequenced in a study of CD4 and CD8 cells across lung adenocarcinoma regions (dated by TCRdb to the late 2010s). Libraries were built with PCR. These reads were obtained on a HiSeq X Ten. TCRdb reprocessed the public reads (quality trimming at Q25 with fastp, clone calling with MiXCR) and kept in-frame beta chains. Rows with a matching CDR3 protein are joined into one entry that keeps the most common DNA and genes. In this sample the table shows 5,500 to 7,000 distinct CDR3 sequences, over 40% of which occur a single time. Of the sample, about 90% is held by the ten largest clones. The sequencing input was CD8+ T cells from the margin of a lung tumor. The sample's cell subset or site label, decoded: tumor margin region. These receptors were taken from a male donor with lung adenocarcinoma. The CD4 and CD8 labels of this study may be unreliable.

CDR3 in DNA: TGTGCCAGCAGCGGGGGAAGCACAGATACGCAGTATTTT. Amino acids: CASSGGSTDTQYF. V and J are TRBV9 and TRBJ2-3; D is undetermined. V lost 3 bases, J lost 0 bases, and 5 bases lay in between. This CDR3 is built from 13 residues. CDR1 and CDR2 from the germline V gene are SGDLS and YYNGEE.

The rearrangement joins TRBV4-1 to TRBJ1-2; D is uncertain. V lost 2 bases and J 4 bases, leaving 11 bases between the germline ends. The germline V gene encodes CDR1 MGHRA and CDR2 YSYEKL. The CDR3 loop spans 14 amino acids. The CDR3 DNA sequence: TGCGCCAGCAGCCAATTACCCCTTACCTATGGCTACACCTTC. It is translated as CASSQLPLTYGYTF.

To note about this clonotype: Relative to the germline gene, one junction end is altered; a read error may explain this. This chain uses TRBV6-5 with TRBJ2-3; D possibly matches TRBD1 or TRBD2 (5 bases each). The germline gives CDR1 MNHEY, CDR2 SVGAGI. The CDR3 loop spans 13 amino acids. This CDR3 reads CASSYYLGETQYF. CDR3 DNA sequence: TGTGCCAGCAGTTACTACCTAGGGGAGACGCAGTACTTT.

This chain links TRBV6-1 with TRBJ2-3; tentative D call: TRBD2 (6 bases). Germline assignment: CDR1 MNHNS and CDR2 SASEGT. The CDR3 sequence is 14 residues long. Trimming cost V 7 bases and J 1 base, with 12 bases left between them. DNA of the CDR3: TGTGCCAGCAAAGATGGAGGGGGCACAGATACGCAGTATTTT. Encoded protein: CASKDGGGTDTQYF.

This clonotype was recorded many times. The chain carries TRBV6-5 and TRBJ1-5; D call uncertain. Looked up from germline, CDR1 is MNHEY and CDR2 is SVGAGI. Trimming took off 5 bases at V and 11 bases at J, with 16 bases between the two ends. The CDR3 spans 13 residues. CDR3 amino acids: CASSTSGPTAQHF. The DNA for the CDR3 is TGTGCCAGCAGTACCTCGGGCCCCACAGCCCAGCATTTT.

In its sample, this clonotype was seen a few times. The chain couples TRBV27 to TRBJ2-3, with no clear D. Germline-derived CDR1 and CDR2 are MNHEY and SMNVEV (reference sequence). The ends were cut back, 2 bases at V and 1 base at J, with 10 bases in the middle. The CDR3 contains 15 residues. CDR3 region: CASSLMGYGTDTQYF. The CDR3 DNA reads TGTGCCAGCAGTTTAATGGGGTATGGCACAGATACGCAGTATTTT.

For the CDR3, the DNA is TGTGCCAGCCGAAGAGGAGGGGAGACCCAGTACTTC. This gives the protein CASRRGGETQYF. The chain combines TRBV6-1 with TRBJ2-1, with D possibly being TRBD2 (6 bases). The DNA end favors TRBJ2-5, so the J call may be wrong. Germline lookup yields CDR1 MNHNS and CDR2 SASEGT. The length of the CDR3 is 12 residues.

This chain joins TRBV4-1 and TRBJ2-5; D could derive from TRBD1 or TRBD2 (5 bases each). The CDR3 runs 15 residues. V shed 1 base and J shed 3 bases, with 12 bases lying between them. Germline values: CDR1 MGHRA, CDR2 YSYEKL. CDR3 in amino acids: CASSQVGREKETQYF. CDR3 DNA: TGCGCCAGCAGCCAAGTGGGCAGGGAGAAAGAGACCCAGTACTTC.

This clonotype was counted a few times. The J gene is TRBJ2-1, the V gene TRBV11-3; D possibly matches TRBD1 or TRBD2 (5 bases each). The CDR3 is 15 residues long. V dropped 5 bases and J dropped 5 bases, with 16 bases sitting between them. Germline loops: CDR1 SGHNT, CDR2 YENEEA. CDR3 DNA sequence: TGTGCCAGCAGCCCGGGACGGAGGCTGAACAATGAGCAGTTCTTC. This codes for CASSPGRRLNNEQFF. The full variable domain, completed using reference TRBV11-3 and TRBJ2-1, is EAGVVQSPRYKIIEKKQPVAFWCNPISGHNTLYWYLQNLGQGPELLIRYENEEAVDDSQLPKDRFSAERLKGVDSTLKIQPAELGDSAVYLCASSPGRRLNNEQFFGPGTRLTVL.

This chain links TRBV11-2 with TRBJ2-1, with D unresolved. The CDR3 is made up of 14 amino acids. Germline assignment: CDR1 SGHAT and CDR2 FQNNGV. V gave up 5 bases and J gave up 8 bases, with 16 bases separating them. CDR3: CASSPSWGIDEQFF. The DNA for the CDR3 is TGTGCCAGCAGCCCTAGTTGGGGAATCGATGAGCAGTTCTTC.

This clonotype was seen only a few times. The V call is TRBV15, the J call TRBJ2-2; D is unresolved. This CDR3 contains 14 residues. Trimming left V 0 bases short and J 6 bases short, with 8 bases between. CDR1 LNHNV and CDR2 YYDKDF come from the germline V gene (reference sequence). DNA for the CDR3: TGTGCCACCAGCAGAGATCACGGATCCGGGGAGCTGTTTTTT. Translating it yields CATSRDHGSGELFF.

J is TRBJ2-2 and V is TRBV12-3 or TRBV12-4; 8 bases line up with TRBD2. V trimming: 6 bases; J trimming: 4 bases; junction bases outside the gene matches: 4. The CDR3 spans 14 residues. The CDR3 coding sequence is TGTGCCAGCAGGCCAGCGGGAGCCACCGGGGAGCTGTTTTTT. It encodes CASRPAGATGELFF.

Note on this clonotype: The conserved final phenylalanine or tryptophan is absent from the CDR3, which likely points to a read error. The limits of the CDR3 on the DNA are not certain, so only TCRdb's listed CDR3 is given. The rearrangement joins TRBV6-5 to TRBJ2-2. Germline V gene data show CDR1 as MNHEY and CDR2 as SVGAGI. The CDR3 is made up of 14 amino acids, end residues included. The CDR3 sequence is CASSYTTLFRSAQA.

For the CDR3, the DNA is TGTGCCAGCAGTGTTGGTTTGGGCCAAGAGACCCAGTACTTC. It translates to CASSVGLGQETQYF. The V gene is TRBV6-1, the J gene TRBJ2-1; D unclear. The J call could be wrong; TRBJ2-5 is a better fit for the DNA end. The V gene's germline CDR1 is MNHNS and CDR2 SASEGT. This CDR3 has 14 residues.

CDR3 amino acids: CASMGASGSETQYF. The CDR3 DNA reads as TGTGCCAGCATGGGGGCTAGCGGGAGTGAGACGCAGTATTTT. The rearrangement links TRBV6-1 to TRBJ2-3; the match to TRBD2 covers 10 bases. Per the germline V gene, CDR1 is MNHNS and CDR2 is SASEGT. CDR3 length: 14 amino acids. V lost 7 bases to trimming and J lost 9 bases; unmatched junction nucleotides: 10.

This clonotype has at least ten counts. V and J are TRBV27 and TRBJ1-2; maybe TRBD1 (6 bases). Germline V gene data show CDR1 as MNHEY and CDR2 as SMNVEV (reference sequence). This CDR3 region has 12 residues. V gave up 6 bases and J gave up 7 bases, with 12 bases separating them. In nucleotides, the CDR3 is TGTGCCAGCAGAACAGGGATCGTTGGCTACACCTTC. Its translation: CASRTGIVGYTF.

About this clonotype itself: At one end, the junction sequence differs from germline, possibly due to a read error. The chain links TRBV6-1 to TRBJ2-3, with D possibly being TRBD1 (5 bases). CDR3 length equals 15 residues. The germline V gene encodes CDR1 MNHNS and CDR2 SASEGT. The CDR3 DNA reads TGTGCCAGCACCCTAGAGGCTGTGAACACAGGTGCGCAGTTTTTT. Amino acid sequence: CASTLEAVNTGAQFF.

About this clonotype: A much larger clone is a single base away; this may be a read error. CDR3 protein: CASSLGEFLTYEQFF. As DNA, the CDR3 is TGTGCCAGCAGCCTAGGGGAATTTCTCACCTACGAGCAGTTCTTC. The rearrangement uses TRBV6-1 and TRBJ2-1; D is possibly TRBD1 (5 bases). The CDR3 spans 15 residues. The V and J ends lost 6 bases and 10 bases respectively, with 22 bases between them. Looked up from germline, CDR1 is MNHNS and CDR2 is SASEGT.

The chain has TRBV3-1 and TRBJ2-2; D is ambiguous. CDR1 is LGHDT, CDR2 YNNKEL, per germline (reference sequence). The CDR3 extends over 12 amino acids. Between the trimmed V and J ends, which lost 5 bases and 2 bases, there was a span of 3 bases. CDR3 in amino acids: CASSFNTGELFF. As DNA, the CDR3 is TGTGCCAGCAGCTTTAACACCGGGGAGCTGTTTTTT. The full variable domain, rest sourced from reference TRBV3-1 and TRBJ2-2, is DTAVSQTPKYLVTQMGNDKSIKCEQNLGHDTMYWYKQDSKKFLKIMFSYNNKELIINETVPNRFSPKSPDKAHLNLHINSLELGDSAVYFCASSFNTGELFFGEGSRLTVL.

This clonotype was seen at least ten times. This chain uses TRBV7-9 with TRBJ2-1; no reliable D call. The assigned J gene may be wrong: the sequence end matches TRBJ2-7 better. Germline loops: CDR1 SEHNR, CDR2 FQNEAQ (reference sequence). This CDR3 region has 13 residues. Here the CDR3 reads CASSPPGGYEQYF. CDR3 bases: TGTGCCAGCAGCCCGCCCGGCGGTTACGAGCAGTACTTC.

The rearrangement links TRBV12-3 or TRBV12-4 to TRBJ1-2; D is ambiguous. Trimming stripped 5 bases from V and 7 bases from J, with 14 bases between. The CDR3 has 13 residues. The CDR3: CASSEDGMAGYTF. In DNA, the CDR3 is TGTGCCAGCAGTGAGGACGGGATGGCTGGCTACACCTTC.

This clonotype has at least ten counts. The chain recombines TRBV14 with TRBJ2-1; 11 nucleotides match TRBD2. Germline V gene lookup returns CDR1 SGHDN and CDR2 FVKESK. V dropped 5 bases and J dropped 7; count of bases not matched to a gene: 13. The CDR3 consists of 17 residues. The CDR3 region has the DNA TGTGCCAGCAGCTCCCGCCCACTAGCGGGAGTGGAAAATGAGCAGTTCTTC. This sequence encodes CASSSRPLAGVENEQFF. Full variable domain (remainder filled in from reference TRBV14 and TRBJ2-1): EAGVTQFPSHSVIEKGQTVTLRCDPISGHDNLYWYRRVMGKEIKFLLHFVKESKQDESGMPNNRFLAERTGGTYSTLKVQPAELEDSGVYFCASSSRPLAGVENEQFFGPGTRLTVL.

This clonotype was seen a handful of times. With a much larger clone just one base away, this may be a read error. The rearrangement links TRBV10-3 to TRBJ2-5, with D maybe TRBD1 (5 bases). The CDR3 is 14 amino acids. The germline V and J ends were trimmed by 7 bases and 11 bases, with 23 bases remaining between them. Germline CDR1 reads ENHRY; CDR2 reads SYGVKD. This chain's CDR3 is CAINAGYDNNEQYF. The CDR3 region has the DNA TGTGCCATCAATGCAGGGTACGACAACAATGAGCAGTACTTC.